These 27 T cell receptor beta chains were sequenced from one sample in a study of shared clonotypes between healthy human individuals. Measured with immunoSEQ multiplex PCR; TCRdb has only the in-frame clones, and not every one. The table records over a million clones, about 96% of them present only once. Sequences were obtained from naive CD4+ T cells sorted from blood. Subset of the sample: CD45RA+ positively selected. These receptors all stem from a man younger than 40 in good health.

V gene TRBV18 combines with J gene TRBJ2-1, with TRBD2 matching 9 bases. Germline V lookup: CDR1 KGHSH, CDR2 LQKENI. The CDR3 runs 16 residues. V lost 1 base to trimming and J lost 6 bases; unmatched junction nucleotides: 7. The CDR3 DNA reads TGTGCCAGCTCACCACTTAGTAGCGGGAGCCCCAATGAGCAGTTCTTC. It yields the protein CASSPLSSGSPNEQFF.

This chain links TRBV6-1 with TRBJ2-3; 10 positions agree with TRBD1. Germline V lookup: CDR1 MNHNS, CDR2 SASEGT. The CDR3 totals 16 residues. Losses at the gene ends were 3 bases for V and 1 base for J; bases not matched to a gene: 4. Written as DNA, the CDR3 is TGTGCCAGCAGTGAGTTAGGGACAGGGGGCACAGATACGCAGTATTTT. Translated: CASSELGTGGTDTQYF.

The chain links TRBV18 to TRBJ2-4; D ambiguous. The CDR3 runs 14 residues. Trimming removed 3 bases at V and 0 bases at J, with 6 bases between. The germline CDR1 and CDR2 sequences are KGHSH and LQKENI. CDR3 protein: CASSPREAKNIQYF. The CDR3 nucleotides are TGTGCCAGCTCACCCCGAGAAGCCAAAAACATTCAGTACTTC.

This chain connects TRBV11-2 to TRBJ2-1; 11 bases are shared with TRBD2. The CDR3 has 17 amino acids. Germline V gene sequence: CDR1 SGHAT, CDR2 FQNNGV. The V and J ends lost 5 bases and 4 bases, in that order; junction bases with no gene match: 10. CDR3 bases: TGTGCCAGCAGCCCCCCCGCGGGGACTAGCGGTTACAATGAGCAGTTCTTC. This gives the protein CASSPPAGTSGYNEQFF.

The chain links TRBV6-6 to TRBJ1-1; TRBD1 aligns across 7 bases. This CDR3 contains 14 residues. CDR1 and CDR2 (germline): MNHNY, SVGAGI (reference sequence). After removal of 5 bases from V and 6 bases from J, the junction contained 9 bases not matched to a gene. The CDR3 here is CASSTPGGQAEAFF. CDR3 bases: TGTGCCAGCAGTACACCAGGGGGTCAGGCTGAAGCTTTCTTT.

This clone was detected only once. V is TRBV10-2 and J is TRBJ2-2; 10 bases fit TRBD1. J gave up 3 bases and V 11 bases, and 9 bases lay outside the gene matches. Germline loops: CDR1 WSHSY, CDR2 SAAADI. The CDR3 loop spans 15 amino acids. The DNA for the CDR3 is TGCGCCGCTTACCGGGACAGGGGTGACACCGGGGAGCTGTTTTTT. This gives the protein CAAYRDRGDTGELFF.

This clone was observed a few times. The CDR3 protein is CSAGTPYEQYF. In DNA, the CDR3 is TGCAGTGCAGGGACCCCCTACGAGCAGTACTTC. The genes are TRBV20-1 and TRBJ2-7; D possibly matches TRBD1 or TRBD2 (5 bases each). The V gene's germline CDR1 is DFQATT and CDR2 SNEGSKA (reference sequence). The CDR3 runs 11 residues. V lost 6 bases to trimming and J lost 2 bases, with 8 bases between them.

The chain employs TRBV10-3 and TRBJ2-2; 7 bases match TRBD2. CDR1 and CDR2 (germline): ENHRY, SYGVKD. The CDR3 covers 17 residues. Trimming at V came to 10 bases and at J to 3 bases, leaving 17 bases not matched to a gene. The chain's CDR3 is CATWGGPGPTHTGELFF. CDR3 in DNA: TGTGCCACTTGGGGGGGACCGGGACCTACGCACACCGGGGAGCTGTTTTTT.

This clone was detected once. The sample contains more than one DNA sequence encoding this CDR3. The CDR3 spells CASSPPSTGELFF. Written as DNA, the CDR3 is TGTGCCAGCTCACCGCCTAGTACCGGGGAGCTGTTTTTT. The rearrangement links TRBV18 to TRBJ2-2; D not certain. CDR1 and CDR2 from the germline V gene are KGHSH and LQKENI. The germline V and J ends were trimmed by 3 bases and 5 bases, with 7 bases remaining between them. The CDR3 loop spans 13 amino acids.

This chain connects TRBV7-9 to TRBJ1-1; D not resolved. Germline CDR1 reads SEHNR; CDR2 reads FQNEAQ (reference sequence). The V end was cut by 3 bases, the J end by 5 bases, with 7 bases between. The CDR3 is 12 amino acids. CDR3 nucleotide sequence: TGTGCCAGCAGCTTCTCGGAGACTGAAGCTTTCTTT. Translation gives CASSFSETEAFF.

About this clone: The sample holds other DNA sequences that translate to the same CDR3. V gene TRBV5-6 combines with J gene TRBJ2-7; D unresolved. This CDR3 has 12 amino acids. Germline V gives CDR1 SGHDT, CDR2 YYEEEE. The ends were cut back, 3 bases at V and 4 bases at J, with 8 bases in the middle. The CDR3 loop reads CASSSLKYEQYF. Written as DNA, the CDR3 is TGTGCCAGCAGCTCCCTCAAGTACGAGCAGTACTTC.

V and J are TRBV28 and TRBJ1-1, with TRBD1 as a possible D gene (5 bases). The CDR3 consists of 14 residues. V lost 5 bases and J lost 0, with 10 bases in between. Germline loops: CDR1 MDHEN, CDR2 SYDVKM. For the CDR3, the DNA is TGTGCCAGCAGTCCCCAGGGACTGAACACTGAAGCTTTCTTT. Encoded protein: CASSPQGLNTEAFF.

The V and J genes are TRBV4-2 and TRBJ2-7; D not resolved. Trimming pared 0 bases from V and 7 bases from J, leaving 13 bases between. The CDR3 contains 14 residues. Germline V gene sequence: CDR1 LGHNA, CDR2 YNFKEQ. The CDR3 nucleotides are TGTGCCAGCAGCCAAGATGTGGGGTTGCGGGAGCAGTACTTC. Encoded protein: CASSQDVGLREQYF.

V gene TRBV5-4 combines with J gene TRBJ1-1, with 7 nucleotides matching TRBD1. This CDR3 is built from 18 residues. Germline CDR1 reads SGHNT; CDR2 reads YYREEE (reference sequence). V lost 1 base and J lost 1; bases outside the gene matches: 13. The CDR3 reads CASSLILMARGGNTEAFF. CDR3 nucleotide sequence: TGTGCCAGCAGCTTGATATTAATGGCCAGGGGGGGGAACACTGAAGCTTTCTTT.

This clone was observed once. CDR3 nucleotides: TGTGCCAGCACTCGGGCCGTCGGGAATCCTGGAAACACCATATATTTT. This sequence encodes CASTRAVGNPGNTIYF. The chain recombines TRBV2 with TRBJ1-3; D is uncertain. The germline V gene has CDR1 SNHLY and CDR2 FYNNEI. The CDR3 runs 16 residues. Deletions cut 7 bases from V and 2 bases from J, with 18 bases between.

The chain couples TRBV7-3 to TRBJ2-2; D possibly corresponds to TRBD1 (6 bases). CDR3 size: 14 residues. V dropped 3 bases and J dropped 6 bases, with 11 bases sitting between them. Looked up from germline, CDR1 is SGHTA and CDR2 is FQGTGA. CDR3 protein: CASSLNRAAGELFF. The CDR3 DNA sequence: TGTGCCAGCAGCTTGAACAGGGCGGCCGGGGAGCTGTTTTTT.

The gene calls are TRBV19 and TRBJ1-1, with D possibly TRBD1 on 6 matching bases. The germline gives CDR1 LNHDA, CDR2 SQIVND (reference sequence). This CDR3 is 15 amino acids long. V lost 3 bases, J lost 0 bases, and 11 bases lay in between. Written as DNA, the CDR3 is TGTGCCAGTAGTATTCAGGGGAGCATGAACACTGAAGCTTTCTTT. This translates into CASSIQGSMNTEAFF.

This chain uses TRBV11-2 with TRBJ2-7; D might be TRBD1 or TRBD2, each matching 5 bases. Germline V gene lookup returns CDR1 SGHAT and CDR2 FQNNGV. The CDR3 has 13 amino acids. The V and J ends lost 2 bases and 3 bases respectively, with 8 bases between them. The CDR3 region has the DNA TGTGCCAGCAGCTTACCGGGGCACTACGAGCAGTACTTC. This gives the protein CASSLPGHYEQYF. The full variable domain, rest sourced from reference TRBV11-2 and TRBJ2-7, is EAGVAQSPRYKIIEKRQSVAFWCNPISGHATLYWYQQILGQGPKLLIQFQNNGVVDDSQLPKDRFSAERLKGVDSTLKIQPAKLEDSAVYLCASSLPGHYEQYFGPGTRLTVT.

The chain employs TRBV5-1 and TRBJ2-7; D possibly corresponds to TRBD2 (6 bases). V was clipped by 7 bases and J by 0 bases, with 14 bases between them. This CDR3 comprises 14 residues. Germline values: CDR1 SGHRS, CDR2 YFSETQ. The DNA for the CDR3 is TGCGCCAGCGCGAGGGACTTTTACTCCTACGAGCAGTACTTC. As protein: CASARDFYSYEQYF.

In its sample, this clone was seen once. V usage is TRBV7-9 and J usage is TRBJ1-3; D ambiguous. Per the germline V gene, CDR1 is SEHNR and CDR2 is FQNEAQ (reference sequence). Trimming pared 6 bases from V and 1 base from J, leaving 13 bases between. The CDR3 contains 15 residues. CDR3: CASRQPPRSGNTIYF. The CDR3 DNA is TGTGCCAGCAGACAACCCCCCAGGTCTGGAAACACCATATATTTT.

This clone was observed a handful of times. The CDR3 sequence: CASSDNYEQYF. DNA of the CDR3: TGTGCCAGCAGTGACAACTACGAGCAGTACTTC. This chain joins TRBV6-1 and TRBJ2-7; D is undetermined. CDR1 and CDR2 from the germline V gene are MNHNS and SASEGT. Trimming left V 3 bases short and J 3 bases short, with 3 bases between. CDR3 length: 11 residues.

This clone was detected once. This chain uses TRBV18 with TRBJ1-5, with 8 bases identical to TRBD1. Germline-derived CDR1 and CDR2 are KGHSH and LQKENI. V lost 4 bases and J lost 6; bases outside the gene matches: 8. The CDR3 loop spans 15 amino acids. The CDR3 sequence is CASSHDRGWGQPQHF. Written as DNA, the CDR3 is TGTGCCAGCTCACATGACAGGGGATGGGGTCAGCCCCAGCATTTT.

V usage is TRBV9 and J usage is TRBJ2-2; 7 nucleotides align to TRBD2. Germline V CDR1 and CDR2: SGDLS, YYNGEE. This CDR3 spans 16 amino acids. After removal of 0 bases from V and 5 bases from J, the junction contained 7 bases not matched to a gene. CDR3 sequence: CASSVVAGVSTGELFF. CDR3 sequence (DNA): TGTGCCAGCAGCGTAGTTGCGGGAGTGAGTACCGGGGAGCTGTTTTTT.

This rearrangement joins TRBV6-5 to TRBJ2-5; D gene unclear. This CDR3 has 15 amino acids. The V end lost 0 bases, the J end lost 0 bases, and 8 bases lay between the germline ends. Germline assignment: CDR1 MNHEY and CDR2 SVGAGI. This CDR3 reads CASSYSLPYQETQYF. In DNA, the CDR3 is TGTGCCAGCAGTTACTCCTTACCGTACCAAGAGACCCAGTACTTC.

This clone was recorded only once. V and J are TRBV5-1 and TRBJ1-1; D possibly corresponds to TRBD1 (5 bases). The CDR3 sequence is 14 residues long. CDR1 SGHRS and CDR2 YFSETQ come from the germline V gene. Trimming took off 0 bases at V and 6 bases at J, with 12 bases between the two ends. The CDR3 region has the DNA TGCGCCAGCAGCTTGGCGGGGGGATGGGCTGAAGCTTTCTTT. The encoded protein is CASSLAGGWAEAFF.

V gene TRBV7-2 combines with J gene TRBJ2-7; D perhaps matches TRBD2 (6 bases). The CDR3 is 15 amino acids. CDR1 and CDR2 (germline): SGHTA, FQGNSA. The germline V and J ends were trimmed by 0 bases and 1 base, with 10 bases remaining between them. The CDR3 DNA is TGTGCCAGCAGCTTAGCGATTGGGGGGTCCTACGAGCAGTACTTC. Protein product: CASSLAIGGSYEQYF.

The genes are TRBV18 and TRBJ1-2; D gene unclear. This CDR3 comprises 13 residues. Trimming took 5 bases from V and 0 from J, leaving 7 bases between them. Germline-derived CDR1 and CDR2 are KGHSH and LQKENI. CDR3 sequence: CASSREANYGYTF. The CDR3, as DNA: TGTGCCAGCTCAAGGGAAGCTAACTATGGCTACACCTTC.